The sample holds a few counts of the clone carrying this T cell receptor beta chain. The target antigen is unknown. TCRdb recomputed calls from the 5' RACE reads with MiXCR, one row per CDR3 protein. The table has approximately 29,000 distinct CDR3 sequences, about 28% seen once. The CDR3 spans 11 residues. Germline V lookup: CDR1 DFQATT, CDR2 SNEGSKA (reference sequence). V was clipped by 4 bases and J by 8 bases, with 9 bases between them. Overall study findings and caveats: Tumor Tregs overlapped most with tumor, then blood, naive CD4+ cells.

The chain joins TRBV20-1 to TRBJ2-1; D gene ambiguous. Material for sequencing was naive CD4+ T cells sorted from a lymph node. Indicated subset: naive CD4+ T cells, CD4+CD45RA+CD25-. The clonotype originates from a female donor with breast cancer. This CDR3 is CSATPEHEQFF. The CDR3 DNA sequence: TGCAGTGCTACCCCGGAGCATGAGCAGTTCTTC.